Each of the 22 T cell receptor beta chains below was sequenced from the same sample in a study of blood T cell repertoires in COVID-19. TCRdb keeps only in-frame clones here, not all; method: immunoSEQ multiplex PCR. Of approximately 97,000 clones listed, approximately 78% are singletons. The specimen was peripheral blood. The receptors derive from a man in his fifties or sixties with active or convalescent COVID-19.

The chain couples TRBV5-1 to TRBJ2-7, with 9 bases identical to TRBD1. V lost 4 bases and J lost 3; bases outside the gene matches: 8. CDR3 length: 15 amino acids. Germline V gene lookup returns CDR1 SGHRS and CDR2 YFSETQ. The CDR3 DNA reads TGCGCCAGCAGCCCAGTACCGGGACAGGGCTACGAGCAGTACTTC. Translating gives CASSPVPGQGYEQYF.

The chain employs TRBV15 and TRBJ2-5, with TRBD2 matching over 9 bases. Per the germline V gene, CDR1 is LNHNV and CDR2 is YYDKDF (reference sequence). V lost 0 bases, J lost 4 bases, and 6 bases stayed unmatched. The CDR3 covers 16 residues. The CDR3 is CATSRDNAGGVETQYF. The CDR3 coding sequence is TGTGCCACCAGCAGAGATAACGCGGGAGGGGTAGAGACCCAGTACTTC.

This chain joins TRBV12-3 or TRBV12-4 and TRBJ1-1; perhaps TRBD1 as D (5 bases). Trimming took off 5 bases at V and 1 base at J, with 8 bases between the two ends. CDR3 size: 13 residues. CDR3 in amino acids: CASSPQGNTEAFF. The CDR3 DNA reads TGTGCCAGCAGTCCGCAGGGGAACACTGAAGCTTTCTTT.

V is TRBV18 and J is TRBJ1-2; weak D call: TRBD1 (5 bases). CDR3 size: 14 residues. Deletions cut 3 bases from V and 3 bases from J, with 11 bases between. The V gene's germline CDR1 is KGHSH and CDR2 LQKENI. CDR3 sequence: CASSPGRDYYGYTF. The CDR3 coding sequence is TGTGCCAGCTCACCCGGTCGGGACTACTATGGCTACACCTTC.

V is TRBV28 and J is TRBJ1-5; D is perhaps TRBD1 (6 bases). The length of the CDR3 is 15 residues. Germline V CDR1 and CDR2: MDHEN, SYDVKM. Trimming stripped 5 bases from V and 10 bases from J, with 21 bases between. In DNA, the CDR3 is TGTGCCAGCAGTCCGAATACAGGGAGCCTAGGCCCCCAGCATTTT. Amino acids: CASSPNTGSLGPQHF.

The gene calls are TRBV5-4 and TRBJ2-2, with 7 bases that match TRBD1. Germline values: CDR1 SGHNT, CDR2 YYREEE (reference sequence). This CDR3 has 14 amino acids. V shed 3 bases, J shed 6 bases, and the junction held 5 bases outside the gene matches. The CDR3: CASSSGQRAGELFF. CDR3 bases: TGTGCCAGCAGCTCGGGACAGAGGGCCGGGGAGCTGTTTTTT.

The chain is built from TRBV2 and TRBJ2-1; 11 bases are a match to TRBD2. CDR3 length: 14 residues. Germline trimming cut 3 bases from V and 6 bases from J; bases unmatched to any gene: 1. Germline V CDR1 and CDR2: SNHLY, FYNNEI. In DNA form, the CDR3 reads TGTGCCAGCAGTGAGACTAGCGGGACCAATGAGCAGTTCTTC. It encodes CASSETSGTNEQFF. The whole variable domain, filled in from reference TRBV2 and TRBJ2-1, reads EPEVTQTPSHQVTQMGQEVILRCVPISNHLYFYWYRQILGQKVEFLVSFYNNEISEKSEIFDDQFSVERPDGSNFTLKIRSTKLEDSAMYFCASSETSGTNEQFFGPGTRLTVL.

The chain employs TRBV4-1 and TRBJ2-6, with TRBD2 matching over 9 bases. V lost 0 bases to trimming and J lost 4 bases; unmatched junction nucleotides: 7. The CDR3 extends over 18 amino acids. The germline CDR1 and CDR2 sequences are MGHRA and YSYEKL. The DNA for the CDR3 is TGCGCCAGCAGCCAAGATAGCGGGGGCGGTGGCGGGGCCAACGTCCTGACTTTC. Translating it yields CASSQDSGGGGGANVLTF.

This sequence joins TRBV10-2 and TRBJ1-3; 7 bases match TRBD1. CDR1 WSHSY and CDR2 SAAADI come from the germline V gene. The J segment lost 2 bases and the V segment lost 5 bases, leaving 3 bases of the junction unmatched. The CDR3 totals 14 residues. CDR3 DNA: TGCGCCAGCAGTACTACAGGGGCTGGAAACACCATATATTTT. This sequence encodes CASSTTGAGNTIYF.

The rearrangement joins TRBV21-1 to TRBJ2-1; the D call TRBD1 from the table was never checked on the DNA. TRBV21-1 is classified as a pseudogene. This CDR3 is 17 amino acids long. CDR3 in amino acids: CASSKFRRQGRPNEQFF. The CDR3 bases are TGTGCCAGCAGCAAATTCCGCCGACAGGGGAGGCCCAATGAGCAGTTCTTC.

The rearrangement uses TRBV9 and TRBJ2-1; D not certain. Trimming shortened V by 8 bases and J by 4 bases, and 10 bases separated the two germline ends. The CDR3 has 12 amino acids. CDR1 and CDR2 (germline): SGDLS, YYNGEE. The CDR3 DNA follows: TGTGCCAGTAACGGCGGTTACAATGAGCAGTTCTTC. Its translation: CASNGGYNEQFF.

The chain employs TRBV19 and TRBJ1-5; D possibly corresponds to TRBD1 (5 bases). The CDR3 has 13 residues. Looked up from germline, CDR1 is LNHDA and CDR2 is SQIVND (reference sequence). V was shortened by 10 bases and J by 6 bases, with 16 bases between the two germline ends. The CDR3 region has the DNA TGTGCCACCCGGGAGGGCGGGGGTCAGCCCCAGCATTTT. This gives the protein CATREGGGQPQHF. Using reference TRBV19 and TRBJ1-5 for the parts outside the CDR3, the full variable domain is DGGITQSPKYLFRKEGQNVTLSCEQNLNHDAMYWYRQDPGQGLRLIYYSQIVNDFQKGDIAEGYSVSREKKESFPLTVTSAQKNPTAFYLCATREGGGQPQHFGDGTRLSIL.

This clone was seen a single time. V gene TRBV10-3 combines with J gene TRBJ2-3, with D tentatively TRBD1 (6 bases). V was shortened by 10 bases and J by 1 base, with 12 bases between the two germline ends. From germline, CDR1 is ENHRY and CDR2 SYGVKD. The CDR3 consists of 13 residues. The DNA of the CDR3 is TGTGCCAATGGATGGGGGCGCACAGATACGCAGTATTTT. It is translated as CANGWGRTDTQYF.

DNA of the CDR3: TGTGCCAGCTCACCAGGACAGGGAGCATACAATGAGCAGTTCTTC. Translation gives CASSPGQGAYNEQFF. This chain connects TRBV18 to TRBJ2-1, with 8 bases that match TRBD1. The CDR3 is 15 amino acids. V trimming: 2 bases; J trimming: 4 bases; junction bases outside the gene matches: 4. Germline CDR1 reads KGHSH; CDR2 reads LQKENI.

V is TRBV29-1 and J is TRBJ1-3, with D possibly TRBD1 on 5 matching bases. The germline CDR1 and CDR2 sequences are SQVTM and ANQGSEA. CDR3 length: 14 amino acids. V dropped 7 bases and J dropped 3 bases, with 16 bases sitting between them. The DNA for the CDR3 is TGCAGCGCAACATTAACAGGCCTTGGAAACACCATATATTTT. Translating it yields CSATLTGLGNTIYF.

Here the CDR3 DNA reads TGTGCCAGCGAGGGCCTAATGAACACTGAAGCTTTCTTT. It translates to CASEGLMNTEAFF. The rearrangement joins TRBV18 to TRBJ1-1, with no clear D. The CDR3 covers 13 residues. Germline V gives CDR1 KGHSH, CDR2 LQKENI. V lost 8 bases, J lost 0 bases, and 10 bases lay in between.

The chain has TRBV7-6 and TRBJ2-2; 7 nucleotides align to TRBD2. Trimming cost V 5 bases and J 6 bases; bases outside gene matches: 9. The germline V gene has CDR1 SGHVS and CDR2 FNYEAQ. The CDR3 is 15 residues long. The DNA for the CDR3 is TGTGCCAGCAGCACGAGCGGGAATCGTGCCGGGGAGCTGTTTTTT. This gives the protein CASSTSGNRAGELFF. Together with reference TRBV7-6 and TRBJ2-2, the CDR3 gives the full variable domain: GAGVSQSPRYKVTKRGQDVALRCDPISGHVSLYWYRQALGQGPEFLTYFNYEAQQDKSGLPNDRFSAERPEGSISTLTIQRTEQRDSAMYRCASSTSGNRAGELFFGEGSRLTVL.

This clone was counted between two and nine times. The J gene is TRBJ2-7, the V gene TRBV7-2, with 10 bases matching TRBD2. V shed 3 bases, J shed 0 bases, and the junction held 2 bases outside the gene matches. The CDR3 length is 15 residues. Germline CDR1 is SGHTA and CDR2 is FQGNSA. This chain's CDR3 is CASSFSGGSSYEQYF. For the CDR3, the DNA is TGTGCCAGCAGCTTTAGCGGGGGGAGCTCCTACGAGCAGTACTTC.

The J gene is TRBJ2-1, the V gene TRBV5-4, with 9 bases fitting TRBD1. The CDR3 loop spans 13 amino acids. Germline-derived CDR1 and CDR2 are SGHNT and YYREEE (reference sequence). The trim removed 4 bases at V and 6 bases at J, leaving 2 bases unmatched. The CDR3 sequence is CASSLTGGNEQFF. The CDR3 region has the DNA TGTGCCAGCAGCCTGACAGGGGGCAATGAGCAGTTCTTC. Full variable domain (rest looked up from reference TRBV5-4 and TRBJ2-1): ETGVTQSPTHLIKTRGQQVTLRCSSQSGHNTVSWYQQALGQGPQFIFQYYREEENGRGNFPPRFSGLQFPNYSSELNVNALELDDSALYLCASSLTGGNEQFFGPGTRLTVL.

The chain uses TRBV4-2 and TRBJ2-3; 7 bases are a match to TRBD2. Germline V CDR1 and CDR2: LGHNA, YNFKEQ. CDR3 size: 17 residues. The J segment lost 5 bases and the V segment lost 0 bases, leaving 11 bases of the junction unmatched. For the CDR3, the DNA is TGTGCCAGCAGCCAAGAGATTATGCTAGCGGCTCGAGATACGCAGTATTTT. Translated: CASSQEIMLAARDTQYF.

The chain carries TRBV6-4 and TRBJ2-1; 12 nucleotides line up with TRBD2. The CDR3 runs 15 residues. The V gene end was trimmed by 5 bases and the J gene end by 10 bases; junction bases not matched to a gene: 9. The germline gives CDR1 MRHNA, CDR2 SNTAGT. Written as DNA, the CDR3 is TGTGCCAGCAGTAGGACTAGCGGGATACGAGAAGAGCAGTTCTTC. This codes for CASSRTSGIREEQFF.

The chain carries TRBV5-1 and TRBJ1-6; D unclear. The length of the CDR3 is 14 residues. V dropped 0 bases and J dropped 9 bases, with 10 bases sitting between them. The germline V gene has CDR1 SGHRS and CDR2 YFSETQ. The CDR3 coding sequence is TGCGCCAGCAGCTTGGAACAGTTTGTTTCACCCCTCCACTTT. Translated: CASSLEQFVSPLHF.